This T cell receptor (beta chain) was documented in a study of blood T cell repertoires in COVID-19. At the level of the study: Samples taken during acute and convalescent COVID-19 were collected in the United States, Italy and Spain. PBMCs, B-cell-depleted T cells, or T cells were the source of the cDNA or gDNA that made up the material.

Authors' methods: Researchers report that nucleated cell counts were estimated from reference gene primer amplification. Sequencing was performed with immunoSEQ multiplex PCR; in TCRdb, only in-frame clones are kept and a portion is missing. The V and J calls and clone size are taken from that table; D and trimming were inferred from the DNA. This sample has about 270,000 clones, with roughly 85% found just once. The CDR3 covers 15 residues. V lost 0 bases to trimming and J lost 4 bases, with 13 bases between them. Germline V lookup: CDR1 SGDLS, CDR2 YYNGEE. Participants came from some 23 US areas, aged about 18 to 95 years.

Sequenced: PBMCs or T cells enriched from blood (not recorded which). The receptor was derived from a woman between 45 and 60 years old with acute COVID-19. The chain couples TRBV9 to TRBJ1-2; unclear D gene. CDR3 residues: CASSVGWEVIYGYTF. The DNA for the CDR3 is TGTGCCAGCAGCGTAGGATGGGAGGTGATCTATGGCTACACCTTC.